This entry describes one T cell receptor (beta chain). Its antigen remains unidentified. The sample is drawn from a study of OX40 agonist ivuxolimab in advanced cancers. Study in general: At 0.01 to 10 mg/kg, ivuxolimab was administered intravenously to patients every 2 weeks. Participants could have had prior anti-PD-1, anti-PD-L1 or anti-CTLA-4 therapy, and approximately 40% had some. Study-level results: Expanded peripheral T-cell antigen specificity went undetermined. By week 6 at 0.1 to 3.0 mg/kg, blood CD4+ and CD8+ T cells had expanded clonally.

From germline, CDR1 is SNHLY and CDR2 FYNNEI. Trimming left V 4 bases short and J 4 bases short, with 8 bases between. This CDR3 is 13 amino acids long. TCRdb keeps only in-frame clones here, not all; method: immunoSEQ multiplex PCR. Here the sample spans tens of thousands of clones, around nine tenths being singletons. This specimen consisted of CD4+ or CD8+ T cells sorted from blood, obtained in a trial of the OX40 agonist ivuxolimab. The chain is built from TRBV2 and TRBJ1-5; possible D gene TRBD1, 5 bases. The sequence derives from an adult with an advanced solid tumor such as melanoma, head and neck, liver or kidney cancer. The CDR3 protein is CASSVGGNQPQHF. DNA of the CDR3: TGTGCCAGCAGTGTCGGGGGAAATCAGCCCCAGCATTTT.